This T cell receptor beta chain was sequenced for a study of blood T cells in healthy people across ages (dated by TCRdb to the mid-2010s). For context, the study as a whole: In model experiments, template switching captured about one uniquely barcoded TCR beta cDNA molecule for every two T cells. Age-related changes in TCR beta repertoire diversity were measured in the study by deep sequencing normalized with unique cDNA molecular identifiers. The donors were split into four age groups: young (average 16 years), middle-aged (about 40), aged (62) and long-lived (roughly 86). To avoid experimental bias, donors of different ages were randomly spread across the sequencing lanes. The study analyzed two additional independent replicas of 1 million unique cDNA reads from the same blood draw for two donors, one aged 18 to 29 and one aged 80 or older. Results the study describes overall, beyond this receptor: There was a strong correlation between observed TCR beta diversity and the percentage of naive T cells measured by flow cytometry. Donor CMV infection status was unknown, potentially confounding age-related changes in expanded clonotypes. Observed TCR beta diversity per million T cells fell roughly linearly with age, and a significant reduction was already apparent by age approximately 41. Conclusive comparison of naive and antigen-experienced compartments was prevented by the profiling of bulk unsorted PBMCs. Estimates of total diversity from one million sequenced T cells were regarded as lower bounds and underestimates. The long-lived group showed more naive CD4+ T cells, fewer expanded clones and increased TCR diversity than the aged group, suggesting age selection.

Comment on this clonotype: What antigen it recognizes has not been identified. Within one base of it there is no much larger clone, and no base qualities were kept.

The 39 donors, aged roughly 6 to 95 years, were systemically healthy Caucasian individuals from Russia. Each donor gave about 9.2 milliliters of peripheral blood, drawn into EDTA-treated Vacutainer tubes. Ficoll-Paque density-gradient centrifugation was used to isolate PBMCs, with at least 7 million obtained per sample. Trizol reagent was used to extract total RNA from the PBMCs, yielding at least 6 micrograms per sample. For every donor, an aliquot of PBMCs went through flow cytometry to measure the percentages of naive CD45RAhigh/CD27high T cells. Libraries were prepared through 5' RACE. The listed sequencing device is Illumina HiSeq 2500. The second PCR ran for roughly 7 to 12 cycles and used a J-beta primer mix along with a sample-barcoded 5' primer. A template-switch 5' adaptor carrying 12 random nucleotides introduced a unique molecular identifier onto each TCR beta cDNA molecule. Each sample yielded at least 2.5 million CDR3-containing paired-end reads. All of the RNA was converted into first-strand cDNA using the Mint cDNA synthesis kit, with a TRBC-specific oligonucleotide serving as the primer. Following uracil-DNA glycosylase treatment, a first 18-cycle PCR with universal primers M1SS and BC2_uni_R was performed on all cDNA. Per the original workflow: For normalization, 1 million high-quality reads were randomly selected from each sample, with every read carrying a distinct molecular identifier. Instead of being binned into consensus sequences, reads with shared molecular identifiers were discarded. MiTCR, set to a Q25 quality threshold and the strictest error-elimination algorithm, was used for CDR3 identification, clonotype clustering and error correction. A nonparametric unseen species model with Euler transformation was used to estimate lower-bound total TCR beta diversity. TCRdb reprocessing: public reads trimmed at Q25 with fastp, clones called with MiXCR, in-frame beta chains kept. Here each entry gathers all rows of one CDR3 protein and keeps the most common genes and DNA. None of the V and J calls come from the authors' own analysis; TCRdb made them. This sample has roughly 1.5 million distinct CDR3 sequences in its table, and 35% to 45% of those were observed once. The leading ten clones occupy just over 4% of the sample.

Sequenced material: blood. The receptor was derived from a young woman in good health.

The CDR3 region reads CASSQEGPGTGELFF. The DNA sequence is TGCGCCAGCAGCCAAGAGGGCCCAGGCACCGGGGAGCTGTTTTTT. The V gene is TRBV4-3 and the J gene is TRBJ2-2, with the D gene uncertain. Relative to germline, V is 0 bases shorter and J is 4 bases shorter, with 9 bases between their ends. The CDR3, from cysteine to phenylalanine, totals 15 residues. Of all the DNA, just the CDR3 is kept, 45 bases in frame from base 1. Per the germline V gene, LGHNA is the CDR1 and YSLEER is the CDR2.